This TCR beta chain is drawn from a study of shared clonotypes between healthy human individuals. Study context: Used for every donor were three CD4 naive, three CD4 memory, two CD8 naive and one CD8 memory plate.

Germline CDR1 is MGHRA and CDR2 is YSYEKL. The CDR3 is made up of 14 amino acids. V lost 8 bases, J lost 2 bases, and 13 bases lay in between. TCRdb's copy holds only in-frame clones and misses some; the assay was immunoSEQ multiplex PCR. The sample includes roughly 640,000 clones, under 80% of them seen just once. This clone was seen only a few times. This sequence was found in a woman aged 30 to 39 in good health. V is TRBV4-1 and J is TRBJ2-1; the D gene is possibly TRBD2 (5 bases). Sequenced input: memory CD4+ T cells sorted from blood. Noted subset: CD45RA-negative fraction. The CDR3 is CASRAVTTYNEQFF. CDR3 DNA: TGCGCCAGCCGAGCAGTGACTACCTACAATGAGCAGTTCTTC.